The 7 T cell receptor beta chains listed next were all sequenced from one sample in a study of PD-L1 blockade in urothelial cancer. Time point given: pretreatment peripheral blood. The assay was immunoSEQ multiplex PCR, and TCRdb's table has in-frame clones only and misses some. The sample has 98,000 or so clones; 85% to 90% are singletons. The material was PBMCs, obtained around atezolizumab (anti-PD-L1) treatment. All receptors come from a man aged 60-69 years with urothelial cancer.

A single count supports this clone. V is TRBV30 and J is TRBJ2-7; TRBD1 might be the D (5 bases). Germline V CDR1 and CDR2: GTSNPN, SVGIG (reference sequence). With 0 bases removed from V and 2 bases from J, the gap between germline ends came to 11 bases. This CDR3 is 14 amino acids long. In nucleotides, the CDR3 is TGTGCCTGGAGTGTTGGGCAGGGCCCCTACGAGCAGTACTTC. It specifies CAWSVGQGPYEQYF. The full variable domain, completed using reference TRBV30 and TRBJ2-7, is SQTIHQWPATLVQPVGSPLSLECTVEGTSNPNLYWYRQAAGRGLQLLFYSVGIGQISSEVPQNLSASRPQDRQFILSSKKLLLSDSGFYLCAWSVGQGPYEQYFGPGTRLTVT.

This clone was found a few times. This chain joins TRBV18 and TRBJ1-5; 8 bases are a match to TRBD1. CDR3 size: 15 residues. CDR1 KGHSH and CDR2 LQKENI come from the germline V gene. The ends lost 4 bases at V and 7 bases at J; junction bases unmatched: 9. The CDR3 DNA reads TGTGCCAGCTCACTAGGACAGGGTGGATTGCAGCCCCAGCATTTT. Translation gives CASSLGQGGLQPQHF.

V gene TRBV11-3 combines with J gene TRBJ2-5; 7 bases line up with TRBD1. The J call could be wrong; TRBJ2-7 is a better fit for the DNA end. CDR3 length: 14 amino acids. CDR1 and CDR2 from the germline V gene are SGHNT and YENEEA. The CDR3 coding sequence is TGTGCCAGCAGCTTCACAGGGGCAAGCTACGAGCAGTACTTC. Translated: CASSFTGASYEQYF.

The chain links TRBV7-2 to TRBJ1-2; D gene unclear. The CDR3 spans 12 residues. V dropped 1 base and J dropped 3 bases, with 3 bases sitting between them. Germline V gene sequence: CDR1 SGHTA, CDR2 FQGNSA. CDR3 DNA: TGTGCCAGCAGCTTAGTCGACTATGGCTACACCTTC. Protein sequence: CASSLVDYGYTF.

The chain carries TRBV4-3 and TRBJ2-7; 9 nucleotides agree with TRBD2. Germline CDR1 LGHNA, CDR2 YSLEER. Trimming removed 4 bases from V and 0 bases from J; junction bases left unmatched: 10. This CDR3 is built from 17 residues. DNA of the CDR3: TGCGCCAGCAGCCGTTCGAACGCGGGGGGGCTCTCCTACGAGCAGTACTTC. This translates into CASSRSNAGGLSYEQYF.

This rearrangement joins TRBV29-1 to TRBJ2-7; maybe TRBD1 (5 bases). CDR1 SQVTM and CDR2 ANQGSEA come from the germline V gene. The CDR3 runs 13 residues. Trimming pared 4 bases from V and 5 bases from J, leaving 15 bases between. The CDR3 bases are TGCAGCGTTGCGCAGGGCGCTGTCGACGAGCAGTACTTC. Encoded protein: CSVAQGAVDEQYF.

The chain links TRBV14 to TRBJ2-7, with 10 bases matching TRBD2. With V trimmed by 1 base and J by 2 bases, 2 bases remained unmatched. This CDR3 has 15 amino acids. Germline-derived CDR1 and CDR2 are SGHDN and FVKESK. Here the CDR3 reads CASSQVGLATYEQYF. For the CDR3, the DNA is TGTGCCAGCAGCCAAGTGGGACTAGCGACCTACGAGCAGTACTTC.